These 8 T cell receptor beta chains share one sample of origin, sequenced in a study of identical twins. TCRdb re-called the 5' RACE reads with MiXCR, one entry per CDR3 protein. The sample holds around 490,000 distinct CDR3 sequences, over 12% seen once. These data were also filed under a second study, of yellow fever vaccine responses in identical twins.

The sequenced sample consisted of CD4+ T cells sorted from blood. Receptors originate from a young woman in good health.

The sample holds one count of this clonotype. The CDR3 sequence is CASSFVGGGYNEQFF. DNA of the CDR3: TGTGCCAGCAGCTTTGTCGGGGGGGGATACAATGAGCAGTTCTTC. The rearrangement links TRBV5-6 to TRBJ2-1; TRBD2 aligns across 8 bases. CDR3 length: 15 residues. Germline-derived CDR1 and CDR2 are SGHDT and YYEEEE. J lost 4 bases, V lost 2 bases, and 5 bases had no gene match. Combining the CDR3 with reference TRBV5-6 and TRBJ2-1 gives the whole variable domain DAGVTQSPTHLIKTRGQQVTLRCSPKSGHDTVSWYQQALGQGPQFIFQYYEEEERQRGNFPDRFSGHQFPNYSSELNVNALLLGDSALYLCASSFVGGGYNEQFFGPGTRLTVL.

The gene calls are TRBV6-5 and TRBJ1-6; D gene ambiguous. CDR3 length: 14 amino acids. From germline, CDR1 is MNHEY and CDR2 SVGAGI. V shed 2 bases and J shed 7 bases, with 9 bases lying between them. The CDR3 here is CASSYGRENSPLHF. CDR3 nucleotides: TGTGCCAGCAGTTACGGAAGGGAGAATTCACCCCTCCACTTT.

The chain has TRBV4-2 and TRBJ2-3, with D maybe TRBD2 (6 bases). With 0 bases removed from V and 4 bases from J, the gap between germline ends came to 14 bases. The CDR3 has 16 residues. From germline, CDR1 is LGHNA and CDR2 YNFKEQ. CDR3 DNA: TGTGCCAGCAGCCAAGATAAAACTAGCCCCCCAGATACGCAGTATTTT. It yields the protein CASSQDKTSPPDTQYF.

The chain joins TRBV14 to TRBJ1-1; D is ambiguous. V lost 1 base and J lost 0, with 9 bases in between. This CDR3 has 15 residues. CDR1 and CDR2 (germline): SGHDN, FVKESK. The CDR3 DNA reads as TGTGCCAGCAGCCAAGGATCGCCTATGAACACTGAAGCTTTCTTT. Residues: CASSQGSPMNTEAFF.

V and J are TRBV11-2 and TRBJ2-3; 7 nucleotides line up with TRBD1. The CDR3 has 14 residues. The germline CDR1 and CDR2 sequences are SGHAT and FQNNGV. The trim removed 7 bases at V and 5 bases at J, leaving 9 bases unmatched. This CDR3 reads CASTEDRFGDTQYF. CDR3 coding DNA: TGTGCCAGCACCGAGGACAGGTTCGGAGATACGCAGTATTTT.

This chain connects TRBV5-1 to TRBJ2-2; 12 bases align to TRBD1. Germline V gene data show CDR1 as SGHRS and CDR2 as YFSETQ. The CDR3 loop spans 17 amino acids. After removal of 1 base from V and 5 bases from J, the junction contained 6 bases not matched to a gene. CDR3 coding DNA: TGCGCCAGCAGCTTGCCCCGGGACAGGGGGCGAACCGGGGAGCTGTTTTTT. It encodes CASSLPRDRGRTGELFF.

This clonotype was counted only a few times. The chain is built from TRBV7-2 and TRBJ2-5; D possibly corresponds to TRBD2 (6 bases). V was pared by 2 bases and J by 5 bases, with 18 bases between. The CDR3 has 16 residues. CDR1 and CDR2 from the germline V gene are SGHTA and FQGNSA. CDR3 in amino acids: CASSLSGRGWVETQYF. The CDR3 DNA sequence: TGTGCCAGCAGCTTATCGGGGCGGGGATGGGTGGAGACCCAGTACTTC.

The CDR3 loop reads CASSRYGTDYGYTF. The CDR3 nucleotides are TGTGCCAGCAGCCGATACGGGACAGATTATGGCTACACCTTC. The chain recombines TRBV25-1 with TRBJ1-2, with 7 bases aligning to TRBD1. Looked up from germline, CDR1 is MGHDK and CDR2 is SYGVNS. Losses at the gene ends were 6 bases for V and 5 bases for J; bases not matched to a gene: 9. The CDR3 runs 14 residues.